The 30 T cell receptor beta chains below come from one sample, sequenced in a study of CD8 T cells in Susac syndrome. Random hexamers were used to reverse transcribe roughly 0.45 to 1 ug of RNA. One entry per CDR3 protein, called by TCRdb with MiXCR from the immunoSEQ multiplex PCR reads. The data hold about 250,000 distinct CDR3 sequences, with over 85% observed a single time. Input material: CD4+ T cells from PBMCs. Receptor source: a human donor with multiple sclerosis.

This sequence joins TRBV5-1 and TRBJ2-7; 8 bases are a match to TRBD2. The germline gives CDR1 SGHRS, CDR2 YFSETQ. Trimming cost V 5 bases and J 2 bases; bases outside gene matches: 9. The CDR3 totals 15 residues. The CDR3 sequence is CASRGNSGATYEQYF. The DNA of the CDR3 is TGCGCCAGCAGAGGAAATAGCGGGGCCACCTACGAGCAGTACTTC.

The J gene is TRBJ2-1, the V gene TRBV20-1, with 10 positions matching TRBD2. With 5 bases clipped from V and 6 bases from J, the junction kept 10 bases outside the gene matches. This CDR3 is 15 amino acids long. The germline V gene has CDR1 DFQATT and CDR2 SNEGSKA (reference sequence). The CDR3 loop is CSAGASGSGGNEQFF. The CDR3, as DNA: TGCAGTGCTGGAGCTAGCGGGAGTGGGGGCAATGAGCAGTTCTTC.

This chain connects TRBV21-1 to TRBJ2-7; TRBD1, the table's D call, was not compared with the DNA. TRBV21-1 is a known pseudogene. The CDR3 totals 17 residues. The CDR3 region is CASSYSAPGPAFYEQYV. CDR3 sequence (DNA): TGTGCCAGCAGCTACTCTGCCCCGGGACCGGCTTTCTACGAGCAGTACGTC.

This chain joins TRBV9 and TRBJ2-5; D is possibly TRBD1 or TRBD2 (5 bases each). The CDR3 spans 15 residues. Germline V CDR1 and CDR2: SGDLS, YYNGEE. V was shortened by 4 bases and J by 5 bases, with 18 bases between the two germline ends. The CDR3 spells CASSIRTGTGETQYF. The CDR3 DNA reads as TGTGCCAGCAGCATCCGGACGGGGACGGGGGAGACCCAGTACTTC.

CDR3 in amino acids: CASSQVRAGGEQFF. The CDR3 DNA reads TGTGCCAGCAGCCAGGTCAGGGCTGGGGGTGAGCAGTTCTTC. The rearrangement joins TRBV3-1 to TRBJ2-1; D is perhaps TRBD1 or TRBD2 (5 bases each). Germline V CDR1 and CDR2: LGHDT, YNNKEL (reference sequence). The CDR3 runs to 14 residues. V dropped 3 bases and J dropped 9 bases, with 15 bases sitting between them.

This rearrangement joins TRBV5-1 to TRBJ2-1; D gene uncertain. The V gene's germline CDR1 is SGHRS and CDR2 YFSETQ. The CDR3 has 14 residues. V was clipped by 0 bases and J by 9 bases, with 13 bases between them. The CDR3 sequence: CASSLVLSSGEQFF. CDR3 in DNA: TGCGCCAGCAGCTTGGTGTTATCGTCAGGTGAGCAGTTCTTC.

The gene calls are TRBV12-3 or TRBV12-4 and TRBJ2-1, with 7 bases lining up with TRBD1. V was pared by 6 bases and J by 5 bases, with 1 base of the junction left unmatched. The CDR3 is made up of 12 amino acids. CDR3 sequence: CASRDRNNEQFF. The CDR3 DNA follows: TGTGCCAGCAGGGACAGGAACAATGAGCAGTTCTTC.

The chain carries TRBV15 and TRBJ1-5, with unresolved D. The CDR3 is 12 amino acids. Germline lookup yields CDR1 LNHNV and CDR2 YYDKDF (reference sequence). Trimming took 1 base from V and 6 from J, leaving 4 bases between them. Written as DNA, the CDR3 is TGTGCCACCAGCAGAGTGGGTCAGCCCCAGCATTTT. As protein: CATSRVGQPQHF.

V usage is TRBV20-1 and J usage is TRBJ2-3; 8 bases match TRBD2. Trimming cost V 3 bases and J 0 bases; bases outside gene matches: 11. The CDR3 runs to 17 residues. Germline CDR1 DFQATT, CDR2 SNEGSKA (reference sequence). CDR3: CSASVGGGHSSTDTQYF. The CDR3 DNA follows: TGCAGTGCTAGTGTCGGGGGGGGCCATTCCAGCACAGATACGCAGTATTTT.

This chain connects TRBV7-3 to TRBJ1-1; D possibly corresponds to TRBD1 (5 bases). CDR3 length equals 14 residues. With 5 bases removed from V and 1 base from J, the gap between germline ends came to 11 bases. Germline V lookup: CDR1 SGHTA, CDR2 FQGTGA. In DNA, the CDR3 is TGTGCCAGCAGCCCGGGCGGGACGAACACTGAAGCTTTCTTT. Its translation: CASSPGGTNTEAFF.

The rearrangement uses TRBV19 and TRBJ2-1; TRBD2 is a possible D gene (6 bases). Per germline, CDR1 LNHDA and CDR2 SQIVND (reference sequence). This CDR3 region has 17 residues. The ends were cut back, 1 base at V and 0 bases at J, with 13 bases in the middle. CDR3 region: CASSIGSSGSSYNEQFF. The CDR3, as DNA: TGTGCCAGTAGTATAGGGAGTAGCGGCAGCTCCTACAATGAGCAGTTCTTC.

This rearrangement joins TRBV9 to TRBJ2-2, with D possibly matching TRBD1 (6 bases). The length of the CDR3 is 16 residues. V was clipped by 2 bases and J by 7 bases, with 18 bases between them. CDR1 and CDR2 (germline): SGDLS, YYNGEE. The CDR3 sequence is CASSVGSGAFGGELFF. As DNA, the CDR3 is TGTGCCAGCAGCGTGGGATCAGGGGCCTTTGGCGGGGAGCTGTTTTTT.

This rearrangement joins TRBV5-4 to TRBJ2-5, with 9 bases identical to TRBD1. The CDR3 spans 15 residues. V lost 5 bases, J lost 4 bases, and 9 bases stayed unmatched. CDR1 SGHNT and CDR2 YYREEE come from the germline V gene (reference sequence). The CDR3 nucleotides are TGTGCCAGCAGAGGAACAGGGGGCCCCAGAGAGACCCAGTACTTC. The encoded protein is CASRGTGGPRETQYF.

The chain employs TRBV24-1 and TRBJ1-5; 7 bases agree with TRBD1. This CDR3 is built from 15 residues. The V gene end was trimmed by 6 bases and the J gene end by 6 bases; junction bases not matched to a gene: 10. Germline CDR1 is KGHDR and CDR2 is SFDVKD. DNA for the CDR3: TGTGCCACCAGTAGGTCAGGGGGGGACGGTCAGCCCCAGCATTTT. The encoded protein is CATSRSGGDGQPQHF.

The chain recombines TRBV30 with TRBJ1-1; D may be TRBD1 (5 bases). The V gene's germline CDR1 is GTSNPN and CDR2 SVGIG (reference sequence). CDR3 length: 13 residues. V was clipped by 3 bases and J by 1 base, with 9 bases between them. CDR3 in amino acids: CAWRGRENTEAFF. The CDR3 DNA reads as TGTGCCTGGAGAGGCAGGGAGAACACTGAAGCTTTCTTT. The entire variable domain, with the rest obtained from reference TRBV30 and TRBJ1-1, is as follows: SQTIHQWPATLVQPVGSPLSLECTVEGTSNPNLYWYRQAAGRGLQLLFYSVGIGQISSEVPQNLSASRPQDRQFILSSKKLLLSDSGFYLCAWRGRENTEAFFGQGTRLTVV.

This chain uses TRBV29-1 with TRBJ1-5; D gene ambiguous. V lost 5 bases, J lost 9 bases, and 14 bases lay in between. Germline-derived CDR1 and CDR2 are SQVTM and ANQGSEA. The length of the CDR3 is 12 residues. In nucleotides, the CDR3 is TGCAGCGTTCTAGACACTCCTGGGCCCCAGCATTTT. This sequence encodes CSVLDTPGPQHF.

The chain joins TRBV7-9 to TRBJ2-7; D is ambiguous. The V end lost 2 bases, the J end lost 2 bases, and 10 bases lay between the germline ends. Germline CDR1 reads SEHNR; CDR2 reads FQNEAQ (reference sequence). CDR3 size: 14 residues. The CDR3 sequence is CASSLSHRAYEQYF. CDR3 nucleotide sequence: TGTGCCAGCAGCTTATCCCACAGAGCCTACGAGCAGTACTTC.

The chain uses TRBV7-8 and TRBJ2-7; no definite D call. There are 14 residues in the CDR3. Trimming pared 0 bases from V and 3 bases from J, leaving 9 bases between. CDR1 is SGHVS and CDR2 is FQNEAQ in the germline V gene. This CDR3 reads CASSLASQDYEQYF. The CDR3 DNA sequence: TGTGCCAGCAGCTTAGCGTCGCAGGACTACGAGCAGTACTTC.

The J gene is TRBJ2-1, the V gene TRBV23-1, with 8 bases matching TRBD2. TRBV23-1 is an ORF, with its function uncertain. V was clipped by 0 bases and J by 2 bases; unmatched bases: 3. The CDR3 contains 16 residues. The CDR3 DNA reads TGCGCCAGCAGTCAATCGGCGGGAGGCCCCTACAATGAGCAGTTCTTC. Its translation: CASSQSAGGPYNEQFF.

The chain has TRBV7-8 and TRBJ2-7; 7 bases agree with TRBD2. From germline, CDR1 is SGHVS and CDR2 FQNEAQ. CDR3 length: 13 amino acids. V shed 6 bases, J shed 6 bases, and the junction held 8 bases outside the gene matches. Written as DNA, the CDR3 is TGTGCCAGCAGTATCACTAGCGTGAGCGAGCAGTACTTC. Translating it yields CASSITSVSEQYF.

The chain uses TRBV28 and TRBJ2-7; D may match TRBD1 or TRBD2 (5 bases each). CDR1 is MDHEN and CDR2 is SYDVKM in the germline V gene. The V and J ends lost 5 bases and 7 bases respectively, with 12 bases between them. The CDR3 runs to 12 residues. CDR3 nucleotides: TGTGCCAGCAGTGTGGGGACGGGGGAGCAGTACGTC. Amino acids: CASSVGTGEQYV.

The chain links TRBV20-1 to TRBJ2-7; TRBD2 is a possible D gene (6 bases). V was shortened by 1 base and J by 7 bases, with 14 bases between the two germline ends. The CDR3 is 13 amino acids. Germline V lookup: CDR1 DFQATT, CDR2 SNEGSKA (reference sequence). The CDR3 spells CSARAPGRGEQYV. The CDR3 DNA follows: TGCAGTGCTAGAGCTCCGGGACGGGGGGAGCAGTACGTC.

The V gene is TRBV4-1, the J gene TRBJ1-5, with unresolved D. Germline V gene sequence: CDR1 MGHRA, CDR2 YSYEKL. CDR3 size: 14 residues. V was clipped by 2 bases and J by 6 bases, with 11 bases between them. The CDR3 is CASSQPGSSQPQHF. The CDR3 DNA reads as TGCGCCAGCAGCCAACCGGGGAGTAGTCAGCCCCAGCATTTT.

The chain has TRBV20-1 and TRBJ2-7; 8 nucleotides match TRBD2. Unmatched junction bases numbered 15, after V lost 2 bases and J lost 6 bases. The CDR3 is made up of 16 amino acids. Per germline, CDR1 DFQATT and CDR2 SNEGSKA (reference sequence). This CDR3 is CSARYGGRGAFSEQYF. The CDR3 DNA reads as TGCAGTGCTAGATATGGCGGGCGGGGGGCATTTAGCGAGCAGTACTTC.

The chain combines TRBV11-2 with TRBJ2-7; 8 bases agree with TRBD1. The V gene's germline CDR1 is SGHAT and CDR2 FQNNGV. The J segment lost 3 bases and the V segment lost 3 bases, leaving 4 bases of the junction unmatched. The CDR3 is 14 amino acids. The CDR3 reads CASSFRGLFYEQYF. The CDR3 DNA reads TGTGCCAGCAGCTTCAGGGGGCTGTTCTACGAGCAGTACTTC.

The gene calls are TRBV5-4 and TRBJ1-1; no clear D. The germline V and J ends were trimmed by 0 bases and 7 bases, with 19 bases remaining between them. CDR3 length: 16 residues. The germline V gene encodes CDR1 SGHNT and CDR2 YYREEE (reference sequence). CDR3 coding DNA: TGTGCCAGCAGCTTGGAGGTACGGCGGGCCCCCCGTGAAGCTTTCTTT. It is translated as CASSLEVRRAPREAFF. Supplemented by reference TRBV5-4 and TRBJ1-1, the full variable domain reads ETGVTQSPTHLIKTRGQQVTLRCSSQSGHNTVSWYQQALGQGPQFIFQYYREEENGRGNFPPRFSGLQFPNYSSELNVNALELDDSALYLCASSLEVRRAPREAFFGQGTRLTVV.

The J gene is TRBJ2-4, the V gene TRBV7-9, with D maybe TRBD1 (5 bases). The CDR3 contains 15 residues. V dropped 0 bases and J dropped 6 bases, with 12 bases sitting between them. Germline CDR1 reads SEHNR; CDR2 reads FQNEAQ (reference sequence). The CDR3 nucleotides are TGTGCCAGCAGCTTAGCGGGGCCCAGAGGAAACATTCAGTACTTC. Amino acids: CASSLAGPRGNIQYF.

The chain has TRBV3-1 and TRBJ2-2; D possibly corresponds to TRBD2 (5 bases). The germline V gene has CDR1 LGHDT and CDR2 YNNKEL (reference sequence). The V and J ends lost 4 bases and 4 bases respectively, with 16 bases between them. The CDR3 has 16 amino acids. This CDR3 reads CASSLASRGRTGELFF. The CDR3 bases are TGTGCCAGCAGCCTTGCTAGCCGCGGCCGCACCGGGGAGCTGTTTTTT. Drawing the rest from reference TRBV3-1 and TRBJ2-2, the complete variable domain is DTAVSQTPKYLVTQMGNDKSIKCEQNLGHDTMYWYKQDSKKFLKIMFSYNNKELIINETVPNRFSPKSPDKAHLNLHINSLELGDSAVYFCASSLASRGRTGELFFGEGSRLTVL.

The rearrangement links TRBV7-8 to TRBJ1-4; D not certain. The CDR3 totals 13 residues. The germline V gene has CDR1 SGHVS and CDR2 FQNEAQ. The V end was cut by 1 base, the J end by 7 bases, with 7 bases between. The CDR3 bases are TGTGCCAGCAGCTTAGGCACAGTTGAAAAACTGTTTTTT. Its translation: CASSLGTVEKLFF.

CDR3 loop: CAITRTGKLFF. CDR3 bases: TGTGCCATAACCAGGACCGGAAAACTGTTTTTT. The chain uses TRBV2 and TRBJ1-4; D is uncertain. Germline CDR1 SNHLY, CDR2 FYNNEI. V gave up 10 bases and J gave up 10 bases, with 13 bases separating them. The CDR3 covers 11 residues.